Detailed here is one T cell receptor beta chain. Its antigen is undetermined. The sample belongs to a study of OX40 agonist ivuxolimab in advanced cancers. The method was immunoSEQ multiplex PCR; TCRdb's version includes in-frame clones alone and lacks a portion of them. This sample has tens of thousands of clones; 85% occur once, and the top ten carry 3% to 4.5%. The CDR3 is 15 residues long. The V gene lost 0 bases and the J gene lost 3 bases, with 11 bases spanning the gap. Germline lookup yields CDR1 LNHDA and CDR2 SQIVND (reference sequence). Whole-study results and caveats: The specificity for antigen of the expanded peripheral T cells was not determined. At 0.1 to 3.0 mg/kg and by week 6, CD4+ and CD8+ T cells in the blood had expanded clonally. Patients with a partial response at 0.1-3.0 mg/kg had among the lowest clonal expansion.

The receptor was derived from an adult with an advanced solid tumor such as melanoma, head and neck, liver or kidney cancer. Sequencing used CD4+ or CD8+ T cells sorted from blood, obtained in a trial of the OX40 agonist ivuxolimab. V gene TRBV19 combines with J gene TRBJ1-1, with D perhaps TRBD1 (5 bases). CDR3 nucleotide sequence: TGTGCCAGTAGTATAGAATACAGGTTAGACACTGAAGCTTTCTTT. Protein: CASSIEYRLDTEAFF.